This TCR beta chain was recovered during a study of shared clonotypes between healthy human individuals. With 6 bases clipped from V and 5 bases from J, the junction kept 12 bases outside the gene matches. The length of the CDR3 is 16 residues. The germline gives CDR1 LGHNA, CDR2 YSLEER. General study results and limits: The sharing of 5% to 6.5% of naive CD4 clonotypes was seen across a handful of donors.

Adult donors, all healthy and HIV-negative, had no recent acute infections or vaccinations. The donors, all of them Caucasian adults, lived in Nashville, Tennessee. A remark on this clone: Its antigen is not identified.

In the sorted-subset replicate PCRs, approximately 200 ng DNA, around 32,000 T cell genomes, was used. The method was immunoSEQ multiplex PCR; TCRdb's version includes in-frame clones alone and lacks a portion of them. The sample has some 980,000 clones, approximately 80% seen once. The sequence was obtained from a man between 18 and 35 years old in good health. The chain uses TRBV4-3 and TRBJ2-3; 9 bases align to TRBD2. Sequences were obtained from memory CD4+ T cells sorted from blood. Documented subset: CD45RA-negative fraction. CDR3 nucleotide sequence: TGCGCCAGCAGTCCAAGTGGCGGGAGGGCCGTAGATACGCAGTATTTT. It codes for CASSPSGGRAVDTQYF.